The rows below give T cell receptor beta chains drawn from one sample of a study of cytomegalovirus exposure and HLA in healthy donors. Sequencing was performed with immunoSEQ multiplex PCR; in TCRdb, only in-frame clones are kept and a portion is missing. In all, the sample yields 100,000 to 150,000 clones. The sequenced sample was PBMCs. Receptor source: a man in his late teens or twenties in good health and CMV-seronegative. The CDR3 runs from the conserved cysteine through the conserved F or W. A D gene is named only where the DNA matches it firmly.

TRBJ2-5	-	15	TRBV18	TGTGCCAGCTCACCAATCAACAGCTACCAAGAGACCCAGTACTTC	CASSPINSYQETQYF
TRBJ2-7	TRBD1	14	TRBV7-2	TGTGCCAGCAGCGCAGGGGGACAGAGTTACGAGCAGTACTTC	CASSAGGQSYEQYF
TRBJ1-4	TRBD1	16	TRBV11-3	TGTGCCAGCAGCCGGGACAGGGGGAGCCGGGGTGAAAAACTGTTTTTT	CASSRDRGSRGEKLFF
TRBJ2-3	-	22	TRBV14	TGTGCCAGCAGCCAAGATGCCCCCTCACCCTCTCTAGCTATAACTAGCACAGATACGCAGTATTTT	CASSQDAPSPSLAITSTDTQYF
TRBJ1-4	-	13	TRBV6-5	TGTGCCAGCAGCCCTACAGGGAATGAAAAACTGTTTTTT	CASSPTGNEKLFF
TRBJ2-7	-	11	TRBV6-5	TGTGCCAGCAGTACAAACTACGAGCAGTACTTC	CASSTNYEQYF
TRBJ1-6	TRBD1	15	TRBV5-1	TGCGCCAGCAGCTTGGGGGTGACAGGGAATTCACCCCTCCACTTT	CASSLGVTGNSPLHF
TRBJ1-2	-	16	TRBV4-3	TGCGCCAGCAGCCGAGCGTACAGGTCCACTAACTATGGCTACACCTTC	CASSRAYRSTNYGYTF
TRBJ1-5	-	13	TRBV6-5	TGTGCCAGCAGGAGCGAGAATCATCAGCCCCAGCATTTT	CASRSENHQPQHF
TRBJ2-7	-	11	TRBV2	TGTGCCAGCAGTGGCGGCTACGAGCAGTACTTC	CASSGGYEQYF
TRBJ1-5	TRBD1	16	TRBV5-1	TGCGCCAGCAGCTTGGGAGACAGGGGCTCCAATCAGCCCCAGCATTTT	CASSLGDRGSNQPQHF
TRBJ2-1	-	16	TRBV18	TGTGCCAGCTCACCCCCCTCGTCTAGCCGGGTTAATGAGCAGTTCTTC	CASSPPSSSRVNEQFF
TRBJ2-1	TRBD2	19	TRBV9	TGTGCCAGCAGCGAGAGTAAGCGAGGACTAGCGTCGGAGAATAGTAAGCAGTTCTTC	CASSESKRGLASENSKQFF
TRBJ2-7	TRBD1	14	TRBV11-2	TGTGCCAGCAGCGACGGGACAGGACTCTACGAGCAGTACTTC	CASSDGTGLYEQYF
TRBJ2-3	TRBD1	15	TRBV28	TGTGCCAGCAGTTCCCCAGGGGGAGCCCCAGATACGCAGTATTTT	CASSSPGGAPDTQYF
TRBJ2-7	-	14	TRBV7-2	TGTGCCAGCAGCGGGCGTCTGGGGGCGTATGAGCAGTACTTC	CASSGRLGAYEQYF
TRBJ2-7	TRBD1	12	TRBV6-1	TGTGCCAGCAGTCCTACTCAGACAGGGCGGTACTTC	CASSPTQTGRYF
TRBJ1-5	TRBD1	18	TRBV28	TGTGCCAGCAGTTCCATTCGACAGGGGGTCATCGCGGATCAGCCCCAGCATTTT	CASSSIRQGVIADQPQHF
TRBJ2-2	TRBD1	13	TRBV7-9	TGTGCCAGCAGAAAAGGGACAGCCGGGGAGCTGTTTTTT	CASRKGTAGELFF
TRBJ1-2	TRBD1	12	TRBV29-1	TGCAGCGTCGGAGCAGGGGGCGATGGCTACACCTTC	CSVGAGGDGYTF
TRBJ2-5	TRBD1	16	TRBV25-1	TGTGCCAGCAGTGAACTCGACAGGGGACTCCAAGAGACCCAGTACTTC	CASSELDRGLQETQYF
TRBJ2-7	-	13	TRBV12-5	TGTGCTAGTGGCCTTTCTTCAGGCTACGAGCAGTACTTC	CASGLSSGYEQYF
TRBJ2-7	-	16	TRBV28	TGTGCCAGCAGTTCACCGGGACAAACTCGGTGGTACGAGCAGTACTTC	CASSSPGQTRWYEQYF
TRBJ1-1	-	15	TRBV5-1	TGCGCCAGCAGCCCGCAGCGGATGACGAACACTGAAGCTTTCTTT	CASSPQRMTNTEAFF
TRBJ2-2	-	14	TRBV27	TGTGCCAGCAGAGGGGATCGCCTGTCCGGGGAGCTGTTTTTT	CASRGDRLSGELFF
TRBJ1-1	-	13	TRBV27	TGTGCCAGCAAACAGGACCCGAACACTGAAGCTTTCTTT	CASKQDPNTEAFF